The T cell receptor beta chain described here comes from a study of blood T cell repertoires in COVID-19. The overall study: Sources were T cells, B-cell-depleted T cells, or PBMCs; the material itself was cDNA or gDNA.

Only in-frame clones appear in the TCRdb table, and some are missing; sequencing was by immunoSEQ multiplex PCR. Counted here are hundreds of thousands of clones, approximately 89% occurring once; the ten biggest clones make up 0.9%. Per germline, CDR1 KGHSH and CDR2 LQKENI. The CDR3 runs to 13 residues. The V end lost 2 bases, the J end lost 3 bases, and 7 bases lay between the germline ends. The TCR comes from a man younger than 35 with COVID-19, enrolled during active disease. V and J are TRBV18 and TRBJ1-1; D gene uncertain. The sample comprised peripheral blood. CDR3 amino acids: CASSPTVDTEAFF. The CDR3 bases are TGTGCCAGCTCACCAACAGTAGACACTGAAGCTTTCTTT.